The clone carrying this T cell receptor beta chain has a handful of counts. Its cognate antigen is unknown. Semi-nested PCR with Nested Universal Primer A followed constant-region reverse priming of full-length variable regions. A single record per CDR3 protein comes from TCRdb applying MiXCR to the 5' RACE reads. The table lists under 35,000 distinct CDR3 sequences, approximately 25% of them singletons. Germline V lookup: CDR1 SQVTM, CDR2 ANQGSEA. V was clipped by 4 bases and J by 1 base, with 14 bases between them. CDR3 length: 14 residues. Study outcomes and limitations: Larger-cohort validation covered only one TCR beta V-J rearrangement.

This chain links TRBV29-1 with TRBJ2-7; D is perhaps TRBD2 (6 bases). The material sequenced was memory CD4+ T cells sorted from blood. Subset reported: memory CD4+ T cells, CD4+CD45RO+CD25-. The receptor was isolated from a female donor with breast cancer. The CDR3 reads CSVGDSLTSYEQYF. CDR3 DNA sequence: TGCAGCGTTGGGGACTCATTGACTTCCTACGAGCAGTACTTC.